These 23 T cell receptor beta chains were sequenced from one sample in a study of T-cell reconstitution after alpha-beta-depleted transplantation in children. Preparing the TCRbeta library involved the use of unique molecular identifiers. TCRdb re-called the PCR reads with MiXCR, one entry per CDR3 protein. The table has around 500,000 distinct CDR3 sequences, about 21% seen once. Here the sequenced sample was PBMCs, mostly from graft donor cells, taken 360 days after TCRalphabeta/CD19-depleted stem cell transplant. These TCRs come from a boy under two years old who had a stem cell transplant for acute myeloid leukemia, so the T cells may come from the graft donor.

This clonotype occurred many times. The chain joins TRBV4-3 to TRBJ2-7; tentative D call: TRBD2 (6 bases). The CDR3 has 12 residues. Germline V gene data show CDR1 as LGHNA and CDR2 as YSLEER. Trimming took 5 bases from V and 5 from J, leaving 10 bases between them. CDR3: CASSGEDHEQYF. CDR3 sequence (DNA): TGCGCCAGCAGCGGGGAGGACCACGAGCAGTACTTC.

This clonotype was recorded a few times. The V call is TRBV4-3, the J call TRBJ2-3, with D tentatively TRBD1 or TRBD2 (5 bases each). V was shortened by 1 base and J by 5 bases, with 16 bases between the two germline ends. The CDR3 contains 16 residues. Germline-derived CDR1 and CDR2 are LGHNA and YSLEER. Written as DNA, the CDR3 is TGCGCCAGCAGCCAAGGGGGGTGGGGGATTGGAGATACGCAGTATTTT. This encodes CASSQGGWGIGDTQYF.

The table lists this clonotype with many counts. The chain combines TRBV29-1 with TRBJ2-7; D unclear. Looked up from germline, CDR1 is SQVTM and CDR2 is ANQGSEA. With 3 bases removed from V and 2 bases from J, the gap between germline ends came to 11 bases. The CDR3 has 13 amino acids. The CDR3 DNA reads TGCAGCGTTGATTTGCCGGCAACCTACGAGCAGTACGTC. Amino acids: CSVDLPATYEQYV.

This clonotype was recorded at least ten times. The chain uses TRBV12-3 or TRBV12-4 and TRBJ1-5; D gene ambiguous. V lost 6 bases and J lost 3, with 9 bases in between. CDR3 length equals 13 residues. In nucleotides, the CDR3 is TGTGCCAGCAGCCCCGTGGCCAATCAGCCCCAGCATTTT. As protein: CASSPVANQPQHF.

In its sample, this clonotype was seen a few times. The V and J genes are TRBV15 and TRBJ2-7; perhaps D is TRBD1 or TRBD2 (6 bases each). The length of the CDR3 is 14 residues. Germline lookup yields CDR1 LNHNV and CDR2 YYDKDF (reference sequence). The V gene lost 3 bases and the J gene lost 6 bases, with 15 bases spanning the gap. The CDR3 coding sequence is TGTGCCACCAGCAGGCTCCCGGGGGCGGGCGAGCAGTACGTC. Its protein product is CATSRLPGAGEQYV.

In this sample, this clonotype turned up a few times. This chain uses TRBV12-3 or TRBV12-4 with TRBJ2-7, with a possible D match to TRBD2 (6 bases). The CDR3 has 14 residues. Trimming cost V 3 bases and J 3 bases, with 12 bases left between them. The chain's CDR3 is CASSFGTSLYEQYV. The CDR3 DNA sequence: TGTGCCAGCAGTTTTGGGACTTCCCTCTACGAGCAGTACGTC.

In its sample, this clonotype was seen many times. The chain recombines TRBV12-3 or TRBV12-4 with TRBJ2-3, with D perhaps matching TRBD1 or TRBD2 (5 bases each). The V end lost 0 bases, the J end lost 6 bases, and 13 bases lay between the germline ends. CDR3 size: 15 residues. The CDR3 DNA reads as TGTGCCAGCAGTTTAGCCTCCCAGTGGGGGGATACGCAGTATTTT. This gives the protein CASSLASQWGDTQYF.

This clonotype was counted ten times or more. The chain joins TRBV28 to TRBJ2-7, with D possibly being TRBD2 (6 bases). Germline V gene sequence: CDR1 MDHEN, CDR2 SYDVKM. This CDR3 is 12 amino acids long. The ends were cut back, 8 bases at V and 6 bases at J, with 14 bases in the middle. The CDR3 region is CASSASAGEQYV. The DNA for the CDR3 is TGTGCCAGCTCGGCTAGCGCGGGCGAGCAGTACGTC.

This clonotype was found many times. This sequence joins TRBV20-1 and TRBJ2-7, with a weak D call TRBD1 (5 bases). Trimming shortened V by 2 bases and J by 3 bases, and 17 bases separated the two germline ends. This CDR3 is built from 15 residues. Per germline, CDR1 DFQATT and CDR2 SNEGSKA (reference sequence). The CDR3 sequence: CSARSSHGAHYEQYV. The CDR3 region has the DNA TGCAGTGCTAGATCCTCACATGGGGCCCACTACGAGCAGTACGTC.

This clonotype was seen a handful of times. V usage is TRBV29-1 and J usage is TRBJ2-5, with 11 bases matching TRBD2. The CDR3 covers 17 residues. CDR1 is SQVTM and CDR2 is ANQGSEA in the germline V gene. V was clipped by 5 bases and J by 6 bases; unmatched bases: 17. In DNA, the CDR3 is TGCAGCGTTCGTCCGACCCATAGCGGGGGGGTCGGGAAGACCCAGTACTTC. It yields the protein CSVRPTHSGGVGKTQYF.

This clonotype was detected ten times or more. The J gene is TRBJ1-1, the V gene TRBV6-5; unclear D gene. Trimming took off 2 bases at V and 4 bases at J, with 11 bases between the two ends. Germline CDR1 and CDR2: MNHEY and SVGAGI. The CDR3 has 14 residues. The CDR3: CASSYSPGITEAFF. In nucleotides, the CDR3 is TGTGCCAGCAGTTACAGCCCAGGAATCACTGAAGCTTTCTTT.

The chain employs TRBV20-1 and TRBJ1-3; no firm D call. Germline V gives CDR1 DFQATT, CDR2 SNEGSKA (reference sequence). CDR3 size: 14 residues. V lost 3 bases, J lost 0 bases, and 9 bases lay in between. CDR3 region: CSARKYSSGNTIYF. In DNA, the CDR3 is TGCAGTGCTAGGAAGTATAGCTCTGGAAACACCATATATTTT.

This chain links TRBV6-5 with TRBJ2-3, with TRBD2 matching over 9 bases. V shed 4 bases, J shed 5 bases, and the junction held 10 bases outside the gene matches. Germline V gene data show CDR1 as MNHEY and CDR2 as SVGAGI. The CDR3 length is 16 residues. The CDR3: CASSSPTSGVLDTQYF. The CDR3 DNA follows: TGTGCCAGCAGTTCTCCGACTAGCGGAGTATTAGATACGCAGTATTTT.

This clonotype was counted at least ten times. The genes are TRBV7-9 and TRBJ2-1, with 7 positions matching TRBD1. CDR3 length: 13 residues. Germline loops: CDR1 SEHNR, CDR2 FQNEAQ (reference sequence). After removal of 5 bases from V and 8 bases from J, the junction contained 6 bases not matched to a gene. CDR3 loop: CASSPYRGDEQFF. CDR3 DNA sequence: TGTGCCAGCAGCCCCTACAGGGGCGATGAGCAGTTCTTC.

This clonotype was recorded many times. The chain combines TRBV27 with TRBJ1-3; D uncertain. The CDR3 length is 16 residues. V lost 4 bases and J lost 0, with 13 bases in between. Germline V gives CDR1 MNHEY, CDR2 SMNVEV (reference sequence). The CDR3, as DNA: TGTGCCAGCAGTTACATGGACGGAAACTCTGGAAACACCATATATTTT. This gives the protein CASSYMDGNSGNTIYF.

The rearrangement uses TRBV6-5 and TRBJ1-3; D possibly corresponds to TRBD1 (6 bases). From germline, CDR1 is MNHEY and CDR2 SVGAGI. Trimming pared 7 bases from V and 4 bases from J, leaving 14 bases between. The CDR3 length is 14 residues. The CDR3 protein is CASISGVPGNTIYF. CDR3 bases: TGTGCCAGCATTTCAGGGGTCCCCGGAAACACCATATATTTT.

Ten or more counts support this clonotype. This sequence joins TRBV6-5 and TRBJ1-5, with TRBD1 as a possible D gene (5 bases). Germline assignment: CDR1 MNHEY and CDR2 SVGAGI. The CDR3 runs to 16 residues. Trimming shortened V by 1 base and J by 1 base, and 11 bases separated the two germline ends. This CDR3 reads CASSYWGGGSNQPQHF. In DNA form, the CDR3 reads TGTGCCAGCAGTTACTGGGGGGGAGGGAGCAATCAGCCCCAGCATTTT.

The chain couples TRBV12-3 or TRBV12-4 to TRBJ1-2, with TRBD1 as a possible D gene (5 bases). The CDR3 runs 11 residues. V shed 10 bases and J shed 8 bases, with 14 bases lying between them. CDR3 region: CATSTGEGYTF. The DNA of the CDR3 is TGTGCCACCTCCACGGGGGAAGGCTACACCTTC.

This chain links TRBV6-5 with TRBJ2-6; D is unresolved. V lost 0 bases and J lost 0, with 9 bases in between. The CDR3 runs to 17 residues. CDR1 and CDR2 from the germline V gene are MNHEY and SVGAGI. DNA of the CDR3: TGTGCCAGCAGTTACTCAGGCCGACGCTCTGGGGCCAACGTCCTGACTTTC. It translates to CASSYSGRRSGANVLTF.

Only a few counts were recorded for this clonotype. The CDR3 spells CASSMGGTDTQYF. The DNA for the CDR3 is TGTGCCAGCAGTATGGGGGGCACAGATACGCAGTATTTT. The rearrangement uses TRBV6-6 and TRBJ2-3; D may be TRBD1 or TRBD2 (5 bases each). Germline V gene data show CDR1 as MNHNY and CDR2 as SVGAGI (reference sequence). V was shortened by 5 bases and J by 1 base, with 7 bases between the two germline ends. The CDR3 loop spans 13 amino acids.

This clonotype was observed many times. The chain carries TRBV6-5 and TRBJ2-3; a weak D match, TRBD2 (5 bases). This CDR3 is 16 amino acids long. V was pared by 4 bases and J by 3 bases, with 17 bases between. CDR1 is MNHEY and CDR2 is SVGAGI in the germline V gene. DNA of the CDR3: TGTGCCAGCAGTTCCCTCCGGGGAAAATCGACAGATACGCAGTATTTT. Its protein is CASSSLRGKSTDTQYF.

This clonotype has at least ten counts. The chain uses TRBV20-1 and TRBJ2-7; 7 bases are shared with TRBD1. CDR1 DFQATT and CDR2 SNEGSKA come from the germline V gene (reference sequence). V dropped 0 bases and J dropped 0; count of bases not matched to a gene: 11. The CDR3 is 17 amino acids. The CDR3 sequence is CSARDSGTALRSYEQYF. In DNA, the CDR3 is TGCAGTGCTAGAGACTCCGGGACAGCCTTGCGCTCCTACGAGCAGTACTTC.

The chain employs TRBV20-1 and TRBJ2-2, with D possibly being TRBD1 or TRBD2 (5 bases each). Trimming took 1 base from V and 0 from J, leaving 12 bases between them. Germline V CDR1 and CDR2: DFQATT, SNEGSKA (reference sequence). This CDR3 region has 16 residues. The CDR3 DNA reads TGCAGTGCTAGAGGCTTGGGGACCACGAACACCGGGGAGCTGTTTTTT. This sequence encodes CSARGLGTTNTGELFF.